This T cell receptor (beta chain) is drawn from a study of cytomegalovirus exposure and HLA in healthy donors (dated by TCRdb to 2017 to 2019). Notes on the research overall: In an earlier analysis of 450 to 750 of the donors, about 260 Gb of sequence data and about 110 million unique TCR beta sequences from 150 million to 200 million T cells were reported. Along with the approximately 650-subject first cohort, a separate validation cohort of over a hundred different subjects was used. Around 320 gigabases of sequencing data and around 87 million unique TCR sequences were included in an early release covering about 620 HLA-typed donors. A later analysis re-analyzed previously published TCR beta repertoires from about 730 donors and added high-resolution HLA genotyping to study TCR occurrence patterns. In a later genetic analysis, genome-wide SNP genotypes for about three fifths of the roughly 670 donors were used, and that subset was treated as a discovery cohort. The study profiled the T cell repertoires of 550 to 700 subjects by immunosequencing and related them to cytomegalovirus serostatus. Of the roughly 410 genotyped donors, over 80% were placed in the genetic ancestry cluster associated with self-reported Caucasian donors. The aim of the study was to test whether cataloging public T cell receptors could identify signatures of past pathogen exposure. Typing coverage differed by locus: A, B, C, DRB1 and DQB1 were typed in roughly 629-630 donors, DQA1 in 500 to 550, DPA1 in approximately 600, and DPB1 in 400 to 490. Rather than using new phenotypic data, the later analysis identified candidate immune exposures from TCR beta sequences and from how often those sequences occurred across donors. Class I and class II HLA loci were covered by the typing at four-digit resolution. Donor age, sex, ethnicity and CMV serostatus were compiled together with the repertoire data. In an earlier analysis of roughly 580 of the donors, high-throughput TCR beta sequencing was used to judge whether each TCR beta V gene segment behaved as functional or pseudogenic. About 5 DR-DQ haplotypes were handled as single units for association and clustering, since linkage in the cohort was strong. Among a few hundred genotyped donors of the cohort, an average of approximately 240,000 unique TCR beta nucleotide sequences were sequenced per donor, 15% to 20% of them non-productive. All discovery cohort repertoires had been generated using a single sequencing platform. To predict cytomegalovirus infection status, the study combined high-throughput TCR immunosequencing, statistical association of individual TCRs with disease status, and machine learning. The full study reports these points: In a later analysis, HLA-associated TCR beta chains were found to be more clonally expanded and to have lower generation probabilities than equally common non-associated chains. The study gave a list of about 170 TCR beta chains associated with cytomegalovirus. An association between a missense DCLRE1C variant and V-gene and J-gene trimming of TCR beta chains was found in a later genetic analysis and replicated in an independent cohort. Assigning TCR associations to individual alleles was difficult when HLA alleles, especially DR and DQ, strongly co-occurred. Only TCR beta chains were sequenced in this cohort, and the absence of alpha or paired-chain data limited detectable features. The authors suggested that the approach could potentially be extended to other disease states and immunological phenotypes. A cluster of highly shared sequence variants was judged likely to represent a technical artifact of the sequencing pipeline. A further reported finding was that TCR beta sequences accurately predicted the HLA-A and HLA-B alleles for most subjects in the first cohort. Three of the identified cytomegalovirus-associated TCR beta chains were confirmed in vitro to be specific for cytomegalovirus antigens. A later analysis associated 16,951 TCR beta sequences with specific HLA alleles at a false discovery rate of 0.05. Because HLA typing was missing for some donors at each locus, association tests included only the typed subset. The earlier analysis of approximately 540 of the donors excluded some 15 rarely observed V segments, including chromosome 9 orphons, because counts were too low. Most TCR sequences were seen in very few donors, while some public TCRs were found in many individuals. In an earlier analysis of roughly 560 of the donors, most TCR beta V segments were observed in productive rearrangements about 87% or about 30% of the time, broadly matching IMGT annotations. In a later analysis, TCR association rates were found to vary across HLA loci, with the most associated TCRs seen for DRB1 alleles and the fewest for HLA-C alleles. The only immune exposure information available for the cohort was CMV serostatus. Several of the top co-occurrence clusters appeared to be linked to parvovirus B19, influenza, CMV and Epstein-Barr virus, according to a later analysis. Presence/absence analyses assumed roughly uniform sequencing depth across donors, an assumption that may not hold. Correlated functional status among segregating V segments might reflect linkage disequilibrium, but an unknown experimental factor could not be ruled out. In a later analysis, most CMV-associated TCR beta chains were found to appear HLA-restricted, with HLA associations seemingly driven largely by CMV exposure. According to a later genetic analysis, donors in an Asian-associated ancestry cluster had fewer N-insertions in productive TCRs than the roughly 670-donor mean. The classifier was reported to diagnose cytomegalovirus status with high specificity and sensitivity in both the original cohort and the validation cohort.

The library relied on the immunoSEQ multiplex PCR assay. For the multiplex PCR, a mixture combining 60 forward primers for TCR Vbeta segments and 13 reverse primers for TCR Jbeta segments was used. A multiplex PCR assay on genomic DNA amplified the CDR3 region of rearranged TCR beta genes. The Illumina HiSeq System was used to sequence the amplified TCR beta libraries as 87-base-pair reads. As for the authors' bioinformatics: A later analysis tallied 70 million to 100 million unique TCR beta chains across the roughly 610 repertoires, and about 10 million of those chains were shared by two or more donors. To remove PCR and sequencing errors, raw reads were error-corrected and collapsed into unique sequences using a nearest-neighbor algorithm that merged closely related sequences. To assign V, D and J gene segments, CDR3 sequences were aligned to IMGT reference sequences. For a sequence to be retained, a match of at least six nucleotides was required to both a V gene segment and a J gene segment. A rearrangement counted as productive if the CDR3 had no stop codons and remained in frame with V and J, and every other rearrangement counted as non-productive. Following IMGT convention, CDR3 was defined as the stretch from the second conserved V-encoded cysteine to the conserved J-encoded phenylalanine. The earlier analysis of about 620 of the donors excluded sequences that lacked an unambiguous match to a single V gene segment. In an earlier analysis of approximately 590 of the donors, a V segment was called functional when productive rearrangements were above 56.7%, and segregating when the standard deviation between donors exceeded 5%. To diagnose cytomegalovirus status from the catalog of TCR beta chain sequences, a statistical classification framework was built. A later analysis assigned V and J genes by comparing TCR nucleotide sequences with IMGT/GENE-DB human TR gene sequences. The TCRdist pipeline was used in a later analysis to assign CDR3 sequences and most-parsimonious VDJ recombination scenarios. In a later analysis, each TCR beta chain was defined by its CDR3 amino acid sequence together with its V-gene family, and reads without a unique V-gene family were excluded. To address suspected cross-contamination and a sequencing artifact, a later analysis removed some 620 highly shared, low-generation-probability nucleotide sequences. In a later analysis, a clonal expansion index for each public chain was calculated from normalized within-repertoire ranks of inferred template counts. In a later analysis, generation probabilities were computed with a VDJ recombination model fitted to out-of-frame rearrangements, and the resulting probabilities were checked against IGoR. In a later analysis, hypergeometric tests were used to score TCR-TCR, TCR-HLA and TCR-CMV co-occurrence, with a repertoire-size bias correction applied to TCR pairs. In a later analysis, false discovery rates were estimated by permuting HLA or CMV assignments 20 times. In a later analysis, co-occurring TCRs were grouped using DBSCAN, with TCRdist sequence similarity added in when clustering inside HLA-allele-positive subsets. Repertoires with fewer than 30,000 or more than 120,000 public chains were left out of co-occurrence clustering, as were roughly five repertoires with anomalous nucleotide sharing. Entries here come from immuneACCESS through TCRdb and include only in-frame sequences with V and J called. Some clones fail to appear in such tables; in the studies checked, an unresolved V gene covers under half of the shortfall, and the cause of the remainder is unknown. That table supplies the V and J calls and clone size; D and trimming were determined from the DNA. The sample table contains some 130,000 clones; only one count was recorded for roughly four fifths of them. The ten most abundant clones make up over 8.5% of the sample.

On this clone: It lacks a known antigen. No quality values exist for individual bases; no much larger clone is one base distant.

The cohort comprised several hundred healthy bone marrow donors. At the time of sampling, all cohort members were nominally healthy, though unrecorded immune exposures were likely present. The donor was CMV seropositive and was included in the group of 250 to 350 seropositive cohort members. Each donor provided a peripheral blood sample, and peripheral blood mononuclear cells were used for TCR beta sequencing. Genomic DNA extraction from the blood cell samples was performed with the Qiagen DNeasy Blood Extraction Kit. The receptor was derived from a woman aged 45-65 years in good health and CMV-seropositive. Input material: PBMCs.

CDR3 reads: CASSLGDRGYEQYF. The nucleotide sequence is TGTGCCAGCAGTTTGGGGGACAGAGGATACGAGCAGTACTTC. In this chain, TRBV6-5 is recombined with TRBJ2-7; TRBD1 aligns with 7 central bases. At the junction V is shortened by 4 bases and J by 4 bases; bases outside the gene matches: 7. There are 14 amino acids in the CDR3, from cysteine to phenylalanine inclusive. Only the CDR3 region is kept as DNA, spanning 42 bases read in frame from base 1. The germline V gene supplies CDR1 MNHEY and CDR2 SVGAGI.